The 25 T cell receptor beta chains in this list originate from one sample, sequenced in a study of T-cell memory formation after mild COVID-19 (dated by TCRdb to about 2021). The library relied on 5' RACE. The sample was run on an Illumina NovaSeq 6000. TCRdb reran the public reads through fastp at Q25 and MiXCR, keeping productive beta chains. CDR3 protein duplicates are merged, each entry listing the most common genes and DNA. In all, the sample holds 350,000 to 450,000 distinct CDR3 sequences, and 15% to 20% of those were seen once. Of the sample, 8.4% falls within the top ten clones. Source material: PBMCs or a T cell subset sorted from them (not recorded which). The receptors originated from an adult woman who had mild COVID-19 (a few samples of this study predate the infection). The sample titles of this study are shuffled in the database, so cell type and time point are left out; the donor was told from shared clones.

This clonotype was seen a handful of times. This chain joins TRBV7-9 and TRBJ2-3, with 7 positions matching TRBD2. The CDR3 contains 17 residues. Looked up from germline, CDR1 is SEHNR and CDR2 is FQNEAQ (reference sequence). V lost 4 bases to trimming and J lost 4 bases; unmatched junction nucleotides: 14. CDR3 in amino acids: CASSYRPALGGADTQYF. CDR3 DNA: TGTGCCAGCAGCTACCGACCTGCTTTGGGGGGGGCAGATACGCAGTATTTT.

There are a few counts of this clonotype. The genes are TRBV10-3 and TRBJ1-2; D ambiguous. The CDR3 has 15 residues. Trimming shortened V by 6 bases and J by 4 bases, and 18 bases separated the two germline ends. Germline lookup yields CDR1 ENHRY and CDR2 SYGVKD. CDR3 sequence: CAISEIQTLSYGYTF. Here the CDR3 DNA reads TGTGCCATCAGCGAGATACAGACTCTGTCCTATGGCTACACCTTC.

This chain links TRBV30 with TRBJ1-2; D is ambiguous. Trimming left V 0 bases short and J 4 bases short, with 9 bases between. The CDR3 runs to 13 residues. The germline V gene has CDR1 GTSNPN and CDR2 SVGIG (reference sequence). CDR3 coding DNA: TGTGCCTGGAGTGTATCCGGCAGCTATGGCTACACCTTC. Its protein product is CAWSVSGSYGYTF.

The table lists this clonotype with a few counts. This chain connects TRBV12-3 or TRBV12-4 to TRBJ2-3; the D gene is possibly TRBD2 (5 bases). Trimming removed 6 bases at V and 2 bases at J, with 12 bases between. This CDR3 is built from 14 residues. DNA for the CDR3: TGTGCCAGCAGAGACGGGATTTTCACAGATACGCAGTATTTT. Protein: CASRDGIFTDTQYF.

The chain couples TRBV7-2 to TRBJ1-2, with D tentatively TRBD1 (6 bases). Trimming cost V 4 bases and J 6 bases, with 21 bases left between them. CDR3 length equals 16 residues. CDR1 SGHTA and CDR2 FQGNSA come from the germline V gene. This CDR3 reads CASSSTGGGAAHGYTF. The CDR3 nucleotides are TGTGCCAGCAGCTCAACTGGGGGGGGCGCGGCCCATGGCTACACCTTC.

This clonotype was counted between two and nine times. The rearrangement uses TRBV15 and TRBJ2-3, with 8 bases matching TRBD1. Germline V gives CDR1 LNHNV, CDR2 YYDKDF (reference sequence). This CDR3 comprises 13 residues. The junction had 3 bases not matched to a gene; V was cut back by 6 bases and J by 4 bases. CDR3 in amino acids: CATRGQEADTQYF. The CDR3 DNA follows: TGTGCCACCAGGGGACAGGAAGCAGATACGCAGTATTTT. Looking up the rest from reference TRBV15 and TRBJ2-3 gives the full variable domain: DAMVIQNPRYQVTQFGKPVTLSCSQTLNHNVMYWYQQKSSQAPKLLFHYYDKDFNNEADTPDNFQSRRPNTSFCFLDIRSPGLGDTAMYLCATRGQEADTQYFGPGTRLTVL.

This clonotype has more than one count but fewer than ten. The chain is built from TRBV20-1 and TRBJ1-3; D is unresolved. There are 14 residues in the CDR3. CDR1 is DFQATT, CDR2 SNEGSKA, per germline (reference sequence). Trimming took 3 bases from V and 3 from J, leaving 12 bases between them. In nucleotides, the CDR3 is TGCAGTGCTAGGCTCCTCGGAGGTGGAAACACCATATATTTT. Residues: CSARLLGGGNTIYF.

This chain connects TRBV27 to TRBJ1-1; possible D gene TRBD1, 6 bases. The CDR3 is 16 residues long. The germline V and J ends were trimmed by 6 bases and 3 bases, with 20 bases remaining between them. Germline CDR1 MNHEY, CDR2 SMNVEV (reference sequence). Here the CDR3 reads CASSLNEGVGDTEAFF. Written as DNA, the CDR3 is TGTGCCAGCAGCCTAAACGAGGGGGTAGGGGACACTGAAGCTTTCTTT.

Ten or more counts support this clonotype. This sequence joins TRBV20-1 and TRBJ2-1; the D gene is possibly TRBD2 (5 bases). V was trimmed by 1 base and J by 4 bases, leaving 11 bases between them. The CDR3 extends over 14 amino acids. Germline values: CDR1 DFQATT, CDR2 SNEGSKA (reference sequence). The CDR3 coding sequence is TGCAGTGCTAGAGGTTCCGGGGTGTACAATGAGCAGTTCTTC. Its translation: CSARGSGVYNEQFF.

This clonotype was picked up a small number of times. The chain recombines TRBV9 with TRBJ2-3; 13 nucleotides match TRBD2. Germline-derived CDR1 and CDR2 are SGDLS and YYNGEE. The CDR3 spans 16 residues. The V segment lost 4 bases and the J segment 1 base; nucleotides outside the gene matches: 3. The CDR3 loop reads CASSPGTSGGTDTQYF. For the CDR3, the DNA is TGTGCCAGCAGCCCCGGGACTAGCGGGGGCACAGATACGCAGTATTTT.

The rearrangement links TRBV12-3 or TRBV12-4 to TRBJ2-1; maybe TRBD2 (5 bases). The ends were cut back, 6 bases at V and 6 bases at J, with 15 bases in the middle. The CDR3 has 14 residues. For the CDR3, the DNA is TGTGCCAGCAGCCCGCGGGCGGACTTCAATGAGCAGTTCTTC. This codes for CASSPRADFNEQFF.

This clonotype was detected a few times. The chain is built from TRBV19 and TRBJ2-1; 9 bases are a match to TRBD2. CDR3 length: 15 amino acids. V gave up 7 bases and J gave up 4 bases; unmatched junction bases: 8. Germline V gives CDR1 LNHDA, CDR2 SQIVND (reference sequence). DNA of the CDR3: TGTGCCAGTACCTTAGCGGGAGACTCGTACAATGAGCAGTTCTTC. This encodes CASTLAGDSYNEQFF.

The chain has TRBV2 and TRBJ2-1; 7 bases agree with TRBD1. Per germline, CDR1 SNHLY and CDR2 FYNNEI. V lost 3 bases and J lost 6; bases outside the gene matches: 8. This CDR3 region has 15 residues. CDR3 in amino acids: CASSDSRDSLNEQFF. The DNA for the CDR3 is TGTGCCAGCAGTGACAGCCGGGACAGTCTCAATGAGCAGTTCTTC.

This clonotype has more than one count but fewer than ten. The chain couples TRBV7-9 to TRBJ2-5; 8 bases are shared with TRBD1. The trim removed 5 bases at V and 5 bases at J, leaving 13 bases unmatched. The CDR3 has 16 amino acids. The germline V gene encodes CDR1 SEHNR and CDR2 FQNEAQ (reference sequence). The CDR3 spells CASSPETGVVWETQYF. In nucleotides, the CDR3 is TGTGCCAGCAGCCCGGAGACAGGGGTCGTTTGGGAGACCCAGTACTTC.

This clonotype was recorded a few times. CDR3 sequence reads: CASSPGQGLYGYTF. The CDR3 bases are TGTGCCAGCAGCCCGGGACAGGGGCTCTATGGCTACACCTTC. The J gene is TRBJ1-2, the V gene TRBV6-5; 10 nucleotides agree with TRBD1. The V segment lost 6 bases and the J segment 4 bases; nucleotides outside the gene matches: 5. CDR3 length: 14 amino acids. Per germline, CDR1 MNHEY and CDR2 SVGAGI.

This clonotype was detected only a few times. The chain has TRBV7-7 and TRBJ2-5; D gene ambiguous. Germline V gene data show CDR1 as SSHAT and CDR2 as FNYEAQ (reference sequence). There are 14 residues in the CDR3. Trimming removed 5 bases at V and 4 bases at J, with 14 bases between. CDR3 in amino acids: CASSPRSAGETQYF. As DNA, the CDR3 is TGTGCCAGCAGCCCTCGTTCGGCAGGAGAGACCCAGTACTTC. Variable domain in full (rest from reference TRBV7-7 and TRBJ2-5): GAGVSQSPRYKVTKRGQDVTLRCDPISSHATLYWYQQALGQGPEFLTYFNYEAQPDKSGLPSDRFSAERPEGSISTLTIQRTEQRDSAMYRCASSPRSAGETQYFGPGTRLLVL.

The gene calls are TRBV10-3 and TRBJ2-2; possibly TRBD2 for D (6 bases). Germline V CDR1 and CDR2: ENHRY, SYGVKD. The V end was cut by 6 bases, the J end by 6 bases, with 14 bases between. This CDR3 contains 14 residues. The CDR3: CAIRTLTGAGELFF. CDR3 DNA sequence: TGTGCCATCAGGACACTGACGGGGGCCGGGGAGCTGTTTTTT.

Only a few counts were recorded for this clonotype. The gene calls are TRBV7-9 and TRBJ2-3; D may be TRBD2 (6 bases). V was cut by 5 bases and J by 4 bases, with 16 bases left in between. Germline lookup yields CDR1 SEHNR and CDR2 FQNEAQ (reference sequence). The CDR3 loop spans 15 amino acids. In nucleotides, the CDR3 is TGTGCCAGCAGCCATGGCGGGAAGCTGTCAGATACGCAGTATTTT. It specifies CASSHGGKLSDTQYF.

This clonotype has just a few counts. V and J are TRBV4-2 and TRBJ2-5, with D perhaps TRBD2 (6 bases). V was shortened by 2 bases and J by 4 bases, with 11 bases between the two germline ends. This CDR3 spans 14 amino acids. CDR1 LGHNA and CDR2 YNFKEQ come from the germline V gene. CDR3 amino acids: CASSQPEGRETQYF. The DNA of the CDR3 is TGTGCCAGCAGCCAACCGGAGGGACGAGAGACCCAGTACTTC.

This clonotype was observed a few times. The chain is built from TRBV11-1 and TRBJ2-5; 10 positions match TRBD1. The CDR3 has 16 residues. Germline lookup yields CDR1 SGHAT and CDR2 FQDESV (reference sequence). Losses at the gene ends were 1 base for V and 1 base for J; bases not matched to a gene: 3. The DNA of the CDR3 is TGTGCCAGCAGCTTAGGAGGACAGGGGGTCCAAGAGACCCAGTACTTC. Translation gives CASSLGGQGVQETQYF.

A few counts support this clonotype. A read error may account for a junction end that differs from germline. The chain links TRBV7-7 to TRBJ2-1; D might be TRBD2 (5 bases). Germline CDR1 SSHAT, CDR2 FNYEAQ (reference sequence). The CDR3 is 15 residues long. This CDR3 is CASSLEGPGWNEQFF. The CDR3 DNA reads TGTGCTAGCAGCTTGGAAGGGCCGGGATGGAATGAGCAGTTCTTC.

The chain combines TRBV12-3 or TRBV12-4 with TRBJ2-3; no definite D call. Trimming pared 6 bases from V and 0 bases from J, leaving 13 bases between. The CDR3 runs to 15 residues. The CDR3 is CASSPSSLSTDTQYF. The CDR3 region has the DNA TGTGCCAGCAGCCCCTCTAGTCTCAGCACAGATACGCAGTATTTT.

This clonotype has more than one count but fewer than ten. The genes are TRBV20-1 and TRBJ2-2; a possible D gene is TRBD1 (5 bases). CDR1 and CDR2 from the germline V gene are DFQATT and SNEGSKA (reference sequence). Trimming shortened V by 1 base and J by 1 base, and 13 bases separated the two germline ends. This CDR3 is 16 amino acids long. The CDR3 DNA follows: TGCAGTGCTAGAGGAAGCCCGACAGTGAACACCGGGGAGCTGTTTTTT. Protein sequence: CSARGSPTVNTGELFF.

The chain uses TRBV12-3 or TRBV12-4 and TRBJ2-2; 7 bases are shared with TRBD2. This CDR3 spans 15 amino acids. The junction had 8 bases not matched to a gene; V was cut back by 4 bases and J by 6 bases. The CDR3 region is CASSSWGGVSGELFF. For the CDR3, the DNA is TGTGCCAGCAGTTCCTGGGGGGGTGTTTCCGGGGAGCTGTTTTTT.

The rearrangement joins TRBV18 to TRBJ2-7; 10 nucleotides align to TRBD1. This CDR3 has 16 amino acids. The V gene's germline CDR1 is KGHSH and CDR2 LQKENI. V dropped 3 bases and J dropped 6; count of bases not matched to a gene: 11. The CDR3 here is CASSPGPGTGVPEQYF. The CDR3 nucleotides are TGTGCCAGCTCACCGGGACCGGGGACAGGGGTCCCCGAGCAGTACTTC.